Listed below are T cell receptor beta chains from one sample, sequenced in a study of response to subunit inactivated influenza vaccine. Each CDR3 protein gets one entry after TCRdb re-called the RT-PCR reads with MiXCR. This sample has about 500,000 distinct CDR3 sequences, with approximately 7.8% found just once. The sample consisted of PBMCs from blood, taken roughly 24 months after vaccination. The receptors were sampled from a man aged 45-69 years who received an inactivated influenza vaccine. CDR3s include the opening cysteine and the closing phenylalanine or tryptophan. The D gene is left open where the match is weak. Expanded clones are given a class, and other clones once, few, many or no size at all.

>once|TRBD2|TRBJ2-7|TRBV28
TGTGCCAGCAGTGGCCGACTAGCGGGATTTTTCTACGAGCAGTACTTC
CASSGRLAGFFYEQYF
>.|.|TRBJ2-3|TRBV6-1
TGTGCCAGCAGTGAACGCAGGGGAGATACGCAGTATTTT
CASSERRGDTQYF
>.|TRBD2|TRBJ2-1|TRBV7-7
TGTGCCAGCAGCTTAGTGGGAGGGCCGGACAATGAGCAGTTCTTC
CASSLVGGPDNEQFF
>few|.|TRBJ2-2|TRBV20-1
TGCAGTGCGGGAGACTCCAACACCGGGGAGCTGTTTTTT
CSAGDSNTGELFF
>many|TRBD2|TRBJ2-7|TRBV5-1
TGCGCCAGCAGGAGCGGTACAGCGGGGTACTACGAGCAGTACTTC
CASRSGTAGYYEQYF
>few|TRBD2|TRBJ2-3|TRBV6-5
TGTGCCAGCAGTTACGGCACTAGCGGGAGTAGGGATACGCAGTATTTT
CASSYGTSGSRDTQYF
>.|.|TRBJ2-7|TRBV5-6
TGTGCCAGCAGCTTGACGGGGGTCGGCGACGAGCAGTACTTC
CASSLTGVGDEQYF
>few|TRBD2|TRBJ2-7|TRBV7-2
TGTGCCAGCAGCTTAGAGGTAGCGGGAGTCAACGAGCAGTACTTC
CASSLEVAGVNEQYF
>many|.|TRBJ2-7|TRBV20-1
TGCAGTGCCGGGACGGTCAGCTCCTACGAGCAGTACTTC
CSAGTVSSYEQYF
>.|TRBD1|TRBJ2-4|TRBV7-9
TGTGCCAGCAGCTGGACAGGGGTCTACAAAAACATTCAGTACTTC
CASSWTGVYKNIQYF